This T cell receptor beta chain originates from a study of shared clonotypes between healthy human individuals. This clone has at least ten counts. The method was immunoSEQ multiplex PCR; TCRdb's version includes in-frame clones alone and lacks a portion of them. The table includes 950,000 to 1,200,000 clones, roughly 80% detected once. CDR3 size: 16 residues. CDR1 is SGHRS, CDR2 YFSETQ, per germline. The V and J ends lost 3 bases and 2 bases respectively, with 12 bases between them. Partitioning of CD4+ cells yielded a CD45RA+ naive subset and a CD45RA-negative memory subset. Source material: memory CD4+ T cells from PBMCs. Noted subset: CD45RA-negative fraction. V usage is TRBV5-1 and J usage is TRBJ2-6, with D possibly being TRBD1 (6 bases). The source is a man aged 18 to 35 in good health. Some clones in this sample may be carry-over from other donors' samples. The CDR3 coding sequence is TGCGCCAGCAGCTCACAGGGTGTTGCTGGGGCCAACGTCCTGACTTTC. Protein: CASSSQGVAGANVLTF.